A single T cell receptor (beta chain) is shown here with its context. Antigen specificity is unknown. These data belong to a study of T cells in localized non-small cell lung cancer. Points from the study as a whole: Investigators sequenced only a single tumor region, leaving heterogeneity possible. A median of approximately 57 clones ranked among the top 100 in tumor appeared in adjacent lung. The study found T cell clonality highest in uninvolved adjacent lung, above tumor.

Germline V lookup: CDR1 DFQATT, CDR2 SNEGSKA (reference sequence). V lost 1 base to trimming and J lost 4 bases, with 4 bases between them. The CDR3 loop spans 11 amino acids. This table comes from immunoSEQ multiplex PCR, and its TCRdb copy is limited to in-frame clones, with some not included. The sample lists tens of thousands of clones; roughly four fifths were seen once. This chain joins TRBV20-1 and TRBJ2-5; D is undetermined. The source material was PBMCs, sampled before any cancer treatment. The receptor comes from a man aged 40 to 70 with stage II lung adenocarcinoma. CDR3 nucleotides: TGCAGTGCTAGAGGCAGAGAGACCCAGTACTTC. This gives the protein CSARGRETQYF.